This T cell receptor beta chain was retrieved from a study of regulatory T cells in long-lasting Graves disease. Many counts were recorded for this clonotype. This sample's time point: newly diagnosed GD, antithyroid drugs for less than 3 months. Extracted PBMC RNA gave rise to the TCR library. This CDR3 has 16 amino acids. V gave up 0 bases and J gave up 7 bases, with 16 bases separating them. CDR1 and CDR2 from the germline V gene are LNHNV and YYDKDF (reference sequence). Arm-PCR of CDR3 regions and iRepertoire HTBI primers were the basis on which TCR beta libraries were built. From the multiplex PCR reads, TCRdb called clonotypes with MiXCR, one entry per CDR3 protein. Of some 250,000 distinct CDR3 sequences detected, around a sixth appear once; the ten largest clones hold 14%. These data were also reused for a study on T cells in Graves' hyperthyroidism and ophthalmopathy.

This specimen was peripheral blood mononuclear cells (PBMCs), taken at new diagnosis, from a patient treated with antithyroid drugs. The source is a young woman with Graves disease. The gene calls are TRBV15 and TRBJ1-5, with D perhaps TRBD1 (5 bases). The CDR3 loop is CATSRDLGGGRQPQHF. DNA of the CDR3: TGTGCCACCAGCAGAGACCTTGGGGGGGGAAGGCAGCCCCAGCATTTT.